The entry that follows covers one T cell receptor (beta chain) sequence. The antigen is unknown. This specimen comes from a study of siplizumab effects on memory and regulatory T cells. Notes on the study in general: Siplizumab conditions gave an average of around 65% Treg-derived mappable alloreactive CD4+ clones, versus 26.9% for controls. Most alloreactive clones went unmapped to unstimulated subsets; only a minor fraction mapped. Both greater diversity than memory cells and a major contribution to the alloresponse seemed to characterize naive T cells. Fewer alloreactive sequences mapped to unstimulated CD4+ memory cells under siplizumab.

V lost 2 bases and J lost 4, with 11 bases in between. Germline V CDR1 and CDR2: MDHEN, SYDVKM. CDR3 length: 15 residues. Assay: immunoSEQ multiplex PCR; the TCRdb copy retains only in-frame clones and omits some. The table has 100,000 or so clones, 80% to 95% seen once; the top ten hold 12%. This TCR derives from a human donor in good health. The V and J genes are TRBV28 and TRBJ2-2; D is perhaps TRBD2 (6 bases). The specimen sequenced was non-Treg CD4+ T cells sorted from blood. The CDR3 is CASSLNGRATGELFF. In DNA form, the CDR3 reads TGTGCCAGCAGTTTAAACGGGAGAGCCACCGGGGAGCTGTTTTTT.